This T cell receptor (beta chain) was identified during a study of graft-versus-host responses after intestinal transplantation. The overall study: Anti-thymocyte globulin served as induction for all recipients, who then took tacrolimus and steroids for three to four years. General study findings and limits: Detection of GvH clones occurred in recipient marrow, and some had their first appearance in ileum or blood. There was an association between peak levels of circulating GvH clones and early post-transplant HvG declines.

CDR1 and CDR2 from the germline V gene are SGHRS and YFSETQ. V lost 0 bases to trimming and J lost 8 bases, with 11 bases between them. The CDR3 consists of 13 residues. With regard to this clone: What it binds is not known.

Repertoires were generated with immunoSEQ multiplex PCR, while TCRdb's copy carries only in-frame clones and drops some. Of 95,000 to 110,000 clones in the sample, roughly 90% were seen once. This sequence was found in a human donor who was the organ donor for an intestinal transplant. Material: unstimulated CD4+ T cells sorted from spleen or lymph node cells, obtained before transplant. The chain uses TRBV5-1 and TRBJ1-2; no reliable D call. CDR3: CASSLDRPRGYTF. The CDR3 region has the DNA TGCGCCAGCAGCTTGGACCGTCCCAGGGGCTACACCTTC.